The 8 T cell receptor beta chains given below trace back to one sample, sequenced in a study of spatial heterogeneity in lung cancer. Time point indicated: sample taken at primary tumor resection. The study sequenced unsorted whole RNA from tumor, nontumor lung or frozen PBMC. TCRdb re-derived calls from the 5' RACE reads in MiXCR, one entry per CDR3 protein. Of about 48,000 distinct CDR3 sequences listed, approximately 5.7% are singletons. This material consisted of PBMCs, taken at surgery. These receptors were collected from a male donor with early-stage non-small cell lung cancer.

This clonotype was recorded many times. This chain joins TRBV7-2 and TRBJ2-1; tentative D call: TRBD2 (5 bases). Germline assignment: CDR1 SGHTA and CDR2 FQGNSA. The V end lost 1 base, the J end lost 0 bases, and 16 bases lay between the germline ends. The CDR3 covers 18 residues. The CDR3 DNA is TGTGCCAGCAGCTTAGTCGGAGGACTGACACTCTCCTACAATGAGCAGTTCTTC. Amino acids: CASSLVGGLTLSYNEQFF.

The table lists this clonotype with many counts. The chain combines TRBV27 with TRBJ2-7, with TRBD1 matching over 10 bases. Germline V lookup: CDR1 MNHEY, CDR2 SMNVEV (reference sequence). Trimming removed 6 bases from V and 3 bases from J; junction bases left unmatched: 5. CDR3 length equals 14 residues. CDR3 sequence (DNA): TGTGCCAGCAGCGAGACAGGGGGCGACTACGAGCAGTACTTC. It codes for CASSETGGDYEQYF.

In this sample, this clonotype turned up many times. J is TRBJ2-1 and V is TRBV30; the D gene is possibly TRBD2 (5 bases). V lost 0 bases and J lost 7, with 10 bases in between. CDR1 is GTSNPN and CDR2 is SVGIG in the germline V gene (reference sequence). The CDR3 length is 13 residues. The CDR3 region is CAWSVGLLNEQFF. CDR3 DNA sequence: TGTGCCTGGAGTGTAGGACTCTTAAATGAGCAGTTCTTC.

This clonotype was seen ten or more times. The gene calls are TRBV3-1 and TRBJ1-1; D unclear. This CDR3 is built from 18 residues. Germline V lookup: CDR1 LGHDT, CDR2 YNNKEL (reference sequence). Trimming removed 4 bases from V and 1 base from J, with 22 bases in between. CDR3 protein: CASSLKPAKITPNTEAFF. CDR3 coding DNA: TGTGCCAGCAGCCTAAAACCGGCGAAGATTACACCGAACACTGAAGCTTTCTTT.

This clonotype has ten or more counts. The J gene is TRBJ2-7, the V gene TRBV28; 10 bases line up with TRBD2. V was pared by 3 bases and J by 5 bases, with 7 bases of the junction left unmatched. This CDR3 is built from 15 residues. Germline V gene sequence: CDR1 MDHEN, CDR2 SYDVKM. CDR3 sequence reads: CASSLATSGKHEQYF. CDR3 bases: TGTGCCAGCAGTTTGGCAACTAGCGGGAAACACGAGCAGTACTTC.

This clonotype was seen a handful of times. This rearrangement joins TRBV20-1 to TRBJ2-2, with 7 positions matching TRBD1. After removal of 2 bases from V and 5 bases from J, the junction contained 8 bases not matched to a gene. The germline V gene encodes CDR1 DFQATT and CDR2 SNEGSKA (reference sequence). The CDR3 is 15 amino acids. The CDR3 nucleotides are TGCAGTGCTAGAAAGCCGACAGGGTGGACCGGGGAGCTGTTTTTT. The encoded protein is CSARKPTGWTGELFF.

This clonotype was picked up many times. J is TRBJ1-1 and V is TRBV29-1, with TRBD1 identical over 9 bases. The CDR3 totals 13 residues. The V gene's germline CDR1 is SQVTM and CDR2 ANQGSEA. V shed 4 bases, J shed 1 base, and the junction held 1 base outside the gene matches. CDR3 nucleotide sequence: TGCAGCGTTGCGGGACAGGGGAACACTGAAGCTTTCTTT. Its translation is CSVAGQGNTEAFF.

On this clonotype itself: This could be a read error, since a much larger clone is one nucleotide away. The chain joins TRBV5-4 to TRBJ2-5; 7 bases fit TRBD2. The CDR3 length is 14 residues. Germline CDR1 reads SGHNT; CDR2 reads YYREEE (reference sequence). The junction had 3 bases not matched to a gene; V was cut back by 1 base and J by 3 bases. CDR3 nucleotide sequence: TGTGCCAGCAGCTTGACCCTAGCGGAAGAGACCCAGTACTTC. The encoded protein is CASSLTLAEETQYF.